The T cell receptor beta chain described here comes from a study of T cell repertoires in cytomegalovirus infection. Study summary: Recently identified HLA-C-restricted CMV epitopes were among the peptides used. Broader study findings: The response measured ex vivo was dominated by TCR beta clonotypes (HLA-C-restricted and CMV-specific).

From the reads, TCRdb called clonotypes with MiXCR, one entry per CDR3 protein. The sample consists of hundreds of thousands of distinct CDR3 sequences, roughly 42% of them appearing once. Worth noting for this clonotype: Its target is not known.

Germline V gene data show CDR1 as ENHRY and CDR2 as SYGVKD. Trimming pared 0 bases from V and 5 bases from J, leaving 7 bases between. The CDR3 spans 14 residues. The chain links TRBV10-3 to TRBJ1-4; possibly TRBD1 for D (5 bases). The sample in question was cultured PBMCs, obtained from culture after CMV antigen stimulation. This clonotype was obtained from a human donor in good health (CMV status not recorded). Some clones in this sample may be carry-over from other donors' samples. The CDR3 DNA reads as TGTGCCATCAGTGAGTCGGGGCCGAATGAAAAACTGTTTTTT. This translates into CAISESGPNEKLFF.